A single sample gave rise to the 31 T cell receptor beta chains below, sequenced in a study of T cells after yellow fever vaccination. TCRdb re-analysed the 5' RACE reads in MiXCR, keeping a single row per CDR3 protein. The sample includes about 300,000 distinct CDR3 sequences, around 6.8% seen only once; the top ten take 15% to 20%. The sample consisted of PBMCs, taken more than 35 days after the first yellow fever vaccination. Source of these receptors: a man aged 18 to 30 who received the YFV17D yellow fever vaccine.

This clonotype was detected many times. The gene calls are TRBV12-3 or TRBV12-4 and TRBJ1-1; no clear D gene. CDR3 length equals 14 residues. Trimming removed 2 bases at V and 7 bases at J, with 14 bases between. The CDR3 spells CASSLTTQQSEAFF. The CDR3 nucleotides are TGTGCCAGCAGTTTAACGACCCAACAGAGTGAAGCTTTCTTT.

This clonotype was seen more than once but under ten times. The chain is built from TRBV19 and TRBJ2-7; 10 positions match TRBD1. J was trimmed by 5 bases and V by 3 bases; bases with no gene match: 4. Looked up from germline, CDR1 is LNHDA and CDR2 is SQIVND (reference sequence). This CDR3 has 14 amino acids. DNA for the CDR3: TGTGCCAGTAGTATTGGGACAGGGGTTAACGAGCAGTACTTC. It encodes CASSIGTGVNEQYF. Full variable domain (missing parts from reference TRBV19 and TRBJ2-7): DGGITQSPKYLFRKEGQNVTLSCEQNLNHDAMYWYRQDPGQGLRLIYYSQIVNDFQKGDIAEGYSVSREKKESFPLTVTSAQKNPTAFYLCASSIGTGVNEQYFGPGTRLTVT.

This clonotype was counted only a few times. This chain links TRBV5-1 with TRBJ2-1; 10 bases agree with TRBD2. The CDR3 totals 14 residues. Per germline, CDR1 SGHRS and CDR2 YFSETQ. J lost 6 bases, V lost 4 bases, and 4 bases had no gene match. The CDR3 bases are TGCGCCAGCAGCAGCGGGGGGGCTCGCAATGAGCAGTTCTTC. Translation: CASSSGGARNEQFF.

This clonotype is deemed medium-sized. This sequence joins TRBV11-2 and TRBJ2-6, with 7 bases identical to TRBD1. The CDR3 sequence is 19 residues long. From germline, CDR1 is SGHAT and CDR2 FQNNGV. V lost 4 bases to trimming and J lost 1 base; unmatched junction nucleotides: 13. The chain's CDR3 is CASSSEGAGITSGANVLTF. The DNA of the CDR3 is TGTGCCAGCAGCTCAGAGGGGGCAGGGATCACTTCTGGGGCCAACGTCCTGACTTTC.

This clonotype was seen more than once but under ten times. The CDR3 reads CASSLGMGFQPQHF. CDR3 coding DNA: TGTGCCAGCAGTCTCGGGATGGGGTTTCAGCCCCAGCATTTT. The V and J genes are TRBV7-2 and TRBJ1-5; D is ambiguous. V dropped 6 bases and J dropped 6 bases, with 15 bases sitting between them. Germline V gene lookup returns CDR1 SGHTA and CDR2 FQGNSA. The CDR3 sequence is 14 residues long.

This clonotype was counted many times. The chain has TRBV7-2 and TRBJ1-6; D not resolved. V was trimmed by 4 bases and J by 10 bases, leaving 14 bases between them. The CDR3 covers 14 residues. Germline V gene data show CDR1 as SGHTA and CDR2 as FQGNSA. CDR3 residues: CASSSAYGRSPLHF. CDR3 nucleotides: TGTGCCAGCAGCTCAGCCTACGGCCGATCACCCCTCCACTTT. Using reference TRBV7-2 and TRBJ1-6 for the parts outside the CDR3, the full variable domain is GAGVSQSPSNKVTEKGKDVELRCDPISGHTALYWYRQSLGQGLEFLIYFQGNSAPDKSGLPSDRFSAERTGGSVSTLTIQRTQQEDSAVYLCASSSAYGRSPLHFGNGTRLTVT.

CDR3 in amino acids: CASSSARTGGVETQYF. The CDR3 region has the DNA TGTGCCAGCAGCTCCGCCCGGACAGGGGGCGTAGAGACCCAGTACTTC. The V and J genes are TRBV11-1 and TRBJ2-5, with 11 bases lining up with TRBD1. Germline V gene sequence: CDR1 SGHAT, CDR2 FQDESV (reference sequence). V lost 4 bases and J lost 4; bases outside the gene matches: 8. The length of the CDR3 is 16 residues.

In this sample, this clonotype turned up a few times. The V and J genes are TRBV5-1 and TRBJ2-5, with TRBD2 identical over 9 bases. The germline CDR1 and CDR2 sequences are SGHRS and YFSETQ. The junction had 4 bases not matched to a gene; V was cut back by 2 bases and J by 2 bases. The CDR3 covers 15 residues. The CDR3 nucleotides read TGCGCCAGCAGCTTCCTAGCGGGGCCTCAAGAGACCCAGTACTTC. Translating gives CASSFLAGPQETQYF.

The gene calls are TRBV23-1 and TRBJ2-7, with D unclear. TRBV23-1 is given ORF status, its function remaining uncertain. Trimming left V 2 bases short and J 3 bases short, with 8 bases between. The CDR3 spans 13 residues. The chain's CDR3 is CASSQPMCYEQYV. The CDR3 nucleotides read TGCGCCAGCAGTCAACCAATGTGCTACGAGCAGTACGTC.

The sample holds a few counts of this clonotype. The chain's CDR3 is CATSPQQYTSTDTQYF. The CDR3 nucleotides read TGCGCCACCTCACCCCAACAGTATACTAGCACAGATACGCAGTATTTT. The genes are TRBV5-1 and TRBJ2-3; D not certain. The CDR3 has 16 amino acids. Germline lookup yields CDR1 SGHRS and CDR2 YFSETQ. Trimming took off 9 bases at V and 0 bases at J, with 20 bases between the two ends. The entire variable domain, with the rest obtained from reference TRBV5-1 and TRBJ2-3, is as follows: KAGVTQTPRYLIKTRGQQVTLSCSPISGHRSVSWYQQTPGQGLQFLFEYFSETQRNKGNFPGRFSGRQFSNSRSEMNVSTLELGDSALYLCATSPQQYTSTDTQYFGPGTRLTVL.

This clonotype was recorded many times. CDR3 nucleotides: TGTGCCAGCAGCTTTTTCAATCAGCCCCAGCATTTT. This sequence encodes CASSFFNQPQHF. This chain uses TRBV7-9 with TRBJ1-5; D is unresolved. With 3 bases removed from V and 3 bases from J, the gap between germline ends came to 3 bases. Germline V lookup: CDR1 SEHNR, CDR2 FQNEAQ (reference sequence). The CDR3 contains 12 residues.

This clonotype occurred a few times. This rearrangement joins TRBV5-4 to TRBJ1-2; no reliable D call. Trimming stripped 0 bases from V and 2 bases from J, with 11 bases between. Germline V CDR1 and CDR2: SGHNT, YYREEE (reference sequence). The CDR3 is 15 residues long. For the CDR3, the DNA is TGTGCCAGCAGCTTGGATCCCTCTTCCAACTATGGCTACACCTTC. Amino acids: CASSLDPSSNYGYTF.

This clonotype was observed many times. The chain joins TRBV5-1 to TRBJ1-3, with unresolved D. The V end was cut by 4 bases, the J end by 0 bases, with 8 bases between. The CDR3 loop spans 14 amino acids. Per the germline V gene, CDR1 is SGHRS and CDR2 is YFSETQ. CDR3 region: CASSGPDSGNTIYF. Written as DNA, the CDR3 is TGCGCCAGCAGCGGGCCCGACTCTGGAAACACCATATATTTT.

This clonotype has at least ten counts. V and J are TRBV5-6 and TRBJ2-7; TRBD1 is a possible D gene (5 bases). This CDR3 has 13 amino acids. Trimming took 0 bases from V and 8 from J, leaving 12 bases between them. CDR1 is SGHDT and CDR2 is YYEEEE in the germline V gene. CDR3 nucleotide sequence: TGTGCCAGCAGCTTGGAAGGGGTCGCACAGCAGTACGTC. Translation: CASSLEGVAQQYV.

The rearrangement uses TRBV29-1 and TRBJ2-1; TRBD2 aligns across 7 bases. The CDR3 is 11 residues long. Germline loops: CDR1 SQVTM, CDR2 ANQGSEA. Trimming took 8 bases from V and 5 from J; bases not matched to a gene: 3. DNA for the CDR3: TGCAGCTCTGGGGGGGACAATGAGCAGTTCTTC. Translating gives CSSGGDNEQFF.

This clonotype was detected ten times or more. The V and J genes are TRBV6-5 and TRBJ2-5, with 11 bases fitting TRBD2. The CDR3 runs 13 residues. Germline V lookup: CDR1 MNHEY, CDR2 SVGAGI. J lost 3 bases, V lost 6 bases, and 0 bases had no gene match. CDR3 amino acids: CASRTSGEETQYF. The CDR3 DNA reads TGTGCCAGCAGGACTAGCGGGGAAGAGACCCAGTACTTC.

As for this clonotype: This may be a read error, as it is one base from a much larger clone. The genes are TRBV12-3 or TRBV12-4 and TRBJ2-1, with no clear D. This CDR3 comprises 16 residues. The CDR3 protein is CASRPDGPSSFNEQFF. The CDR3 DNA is TGTGCCAGCAGACCCGACGGTCCGAGCTCCTTCAATGAGCAGTTCTTC.

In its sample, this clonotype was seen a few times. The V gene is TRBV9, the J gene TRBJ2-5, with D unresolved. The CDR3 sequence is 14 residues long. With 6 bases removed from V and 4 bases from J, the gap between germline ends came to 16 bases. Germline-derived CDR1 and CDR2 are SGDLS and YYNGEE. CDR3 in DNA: TGTGCCAGCACCCGGACCACCGAGCGAGAGACCCAGTACTTC. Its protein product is CASTRTTERETQYF. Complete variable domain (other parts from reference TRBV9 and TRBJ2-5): DSGVTQTPKHLITATGQRVTLRCSPRSGDLSVYWYQQSLDQGLQFLIQYYNGEERAKGNILERFSAQQFPDLHSELNLSSLELGDSALYFCASTRTTERETQYFGPGTRLLVL.

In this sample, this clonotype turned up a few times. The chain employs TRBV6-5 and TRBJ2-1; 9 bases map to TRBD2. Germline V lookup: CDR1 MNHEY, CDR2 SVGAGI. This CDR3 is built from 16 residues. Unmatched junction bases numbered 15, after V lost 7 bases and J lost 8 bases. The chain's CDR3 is CASTTPAGGLSDEQFF. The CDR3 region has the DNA TGTGCCAGCACAACCCCCGCGGGGGGGCTTTCCGATGAGCAGTTCTTC.

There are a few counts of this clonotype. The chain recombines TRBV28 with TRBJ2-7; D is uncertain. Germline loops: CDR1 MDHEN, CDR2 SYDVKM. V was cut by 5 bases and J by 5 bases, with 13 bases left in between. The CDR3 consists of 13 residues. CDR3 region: CASSPPHQNEQYV. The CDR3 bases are TGTGCCAGCAGTCCCCCGCACCAGAACGAGCAGTACGTC.

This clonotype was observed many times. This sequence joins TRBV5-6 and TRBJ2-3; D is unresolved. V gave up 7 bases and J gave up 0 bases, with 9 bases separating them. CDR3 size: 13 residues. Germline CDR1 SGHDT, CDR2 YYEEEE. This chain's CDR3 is CASGQLSTDTQYF. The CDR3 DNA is TGTGCCAGCGGCCAACTGAGCACAGATACGCAGTATTTT.

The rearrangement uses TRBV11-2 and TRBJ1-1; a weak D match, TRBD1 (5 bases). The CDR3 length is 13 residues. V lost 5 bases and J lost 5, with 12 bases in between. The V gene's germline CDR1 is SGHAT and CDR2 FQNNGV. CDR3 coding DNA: TGTGCCAGCAGCCCCAGGGTAGGAACTGAAGCTTTCTTT. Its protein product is CASSPRVGTEAFF. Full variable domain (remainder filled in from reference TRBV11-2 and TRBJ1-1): EAGVAQSPRYKIIEKRQSVAFWCNPISGHATLYWYQQILGQGPKLLIQFQNNGVVDDSQLPKDRFSAERLKGVDSTLKIQPAKLEDSAVYLCASSPRVGTEAFFGQGTRLTVV.

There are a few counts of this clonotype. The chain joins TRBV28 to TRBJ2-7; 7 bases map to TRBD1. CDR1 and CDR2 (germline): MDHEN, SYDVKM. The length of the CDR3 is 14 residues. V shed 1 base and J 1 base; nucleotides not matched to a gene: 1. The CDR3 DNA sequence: TGTGCCAGCAGTTTATCACAGGGGTCCTACGAGCAGTACGTC. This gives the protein CASSLSQGSYEQYV.

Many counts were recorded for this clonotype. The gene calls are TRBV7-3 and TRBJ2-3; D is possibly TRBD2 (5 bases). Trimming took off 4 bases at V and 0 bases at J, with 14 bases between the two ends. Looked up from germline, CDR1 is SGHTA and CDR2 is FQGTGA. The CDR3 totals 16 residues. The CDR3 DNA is TGTGCCAGCAGCTCCACTAGGGCTACTAGCACAGATACGCAGTATTTT. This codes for CASSSTRATSTDTQYF.

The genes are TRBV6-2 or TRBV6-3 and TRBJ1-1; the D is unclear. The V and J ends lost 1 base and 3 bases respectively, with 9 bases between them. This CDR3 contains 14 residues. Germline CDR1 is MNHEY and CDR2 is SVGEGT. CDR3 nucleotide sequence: TGTGCCAGCAGTTACTTCGGGGATTACACTGAAGCTTTCTTT. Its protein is CASSYFGDYTEAFF.

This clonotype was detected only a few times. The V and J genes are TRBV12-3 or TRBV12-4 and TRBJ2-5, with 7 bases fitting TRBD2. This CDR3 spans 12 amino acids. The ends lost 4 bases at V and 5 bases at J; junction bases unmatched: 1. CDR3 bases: TGTGCCAGCAGTTGGGGGGGGGAGACCCAGTACTTC. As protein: CASSWGGETQYF.

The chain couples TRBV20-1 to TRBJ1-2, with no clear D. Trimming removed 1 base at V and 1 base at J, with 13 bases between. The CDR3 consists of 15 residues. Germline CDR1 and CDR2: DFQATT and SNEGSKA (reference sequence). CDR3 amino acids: CSARGIFGDNYGYTF. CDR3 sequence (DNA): TGCAGTGCTAGAGGGATATTCGGGGATAACTATGGCTACACCTTC.

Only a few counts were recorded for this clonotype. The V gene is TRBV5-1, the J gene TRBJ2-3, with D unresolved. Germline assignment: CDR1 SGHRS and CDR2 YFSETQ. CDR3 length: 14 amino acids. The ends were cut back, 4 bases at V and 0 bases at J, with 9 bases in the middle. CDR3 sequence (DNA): TGCGCCAGCAGCCACGACGGTAGCACAGATACGCAGTATTTT. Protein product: CASSHDGSTDTQYF.

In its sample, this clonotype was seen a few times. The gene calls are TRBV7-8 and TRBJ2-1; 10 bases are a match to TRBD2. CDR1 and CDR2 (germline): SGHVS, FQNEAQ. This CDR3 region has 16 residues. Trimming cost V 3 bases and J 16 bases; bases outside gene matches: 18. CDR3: CASSFALAGAPGQKFF. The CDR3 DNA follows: TGTGCCAGCAGCTTTGCGCTAGCGGGGGCCCCGGGTCAGAAATTCTTC.

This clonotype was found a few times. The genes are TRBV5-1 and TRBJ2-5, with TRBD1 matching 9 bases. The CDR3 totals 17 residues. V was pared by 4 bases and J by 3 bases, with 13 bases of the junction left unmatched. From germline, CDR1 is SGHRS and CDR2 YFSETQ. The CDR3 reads CASSRGSPGQGEETQYF. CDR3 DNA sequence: TGCGCCAGCAGCCGGGGATCCCCGGGACAGGGCGAAGAGACCCAGTACTTC.

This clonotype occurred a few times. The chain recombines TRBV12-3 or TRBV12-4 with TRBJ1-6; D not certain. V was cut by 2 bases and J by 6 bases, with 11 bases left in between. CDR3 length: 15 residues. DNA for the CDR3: TGTGCCAGCAGTTTATGGATACACACTAATTCACCCCTCCACTTT. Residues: CASSLWIHTNSPLHF.